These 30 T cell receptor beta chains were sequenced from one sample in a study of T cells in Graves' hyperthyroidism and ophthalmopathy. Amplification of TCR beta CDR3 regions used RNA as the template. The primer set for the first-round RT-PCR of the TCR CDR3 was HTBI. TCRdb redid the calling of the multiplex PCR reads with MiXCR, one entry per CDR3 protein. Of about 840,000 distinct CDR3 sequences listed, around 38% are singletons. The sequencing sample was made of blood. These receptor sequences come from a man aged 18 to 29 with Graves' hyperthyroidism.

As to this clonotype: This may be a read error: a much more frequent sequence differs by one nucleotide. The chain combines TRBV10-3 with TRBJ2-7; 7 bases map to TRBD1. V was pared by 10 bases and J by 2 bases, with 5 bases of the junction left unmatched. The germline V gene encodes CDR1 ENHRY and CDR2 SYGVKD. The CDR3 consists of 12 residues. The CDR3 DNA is TGTGCCACCCGACAGGGTACCTACGAGCAGTACTTC. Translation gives CATRQGTYEQYF.

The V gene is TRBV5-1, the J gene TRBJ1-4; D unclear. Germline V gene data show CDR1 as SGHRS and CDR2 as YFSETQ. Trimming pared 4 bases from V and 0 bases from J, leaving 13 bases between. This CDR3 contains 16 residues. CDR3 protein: CASSQDGGATNEKLFF. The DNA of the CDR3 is TGCGCCAGCAGCCAAGATGGCGGTGCAACTAATGAAAAACTGTTTTTT.

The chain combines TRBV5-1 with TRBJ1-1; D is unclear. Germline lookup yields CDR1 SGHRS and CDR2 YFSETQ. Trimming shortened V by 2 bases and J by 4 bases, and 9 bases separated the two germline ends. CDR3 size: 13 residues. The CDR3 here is CASSFEVTTEAFF. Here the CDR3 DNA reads TGCGCCAGCAGCTTTGAAGTGACCACTGAAGCTTTCTTT.

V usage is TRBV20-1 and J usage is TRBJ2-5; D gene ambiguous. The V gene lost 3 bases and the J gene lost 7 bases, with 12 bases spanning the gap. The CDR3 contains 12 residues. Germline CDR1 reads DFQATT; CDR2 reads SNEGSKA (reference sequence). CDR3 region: CSARAYTGTQYF. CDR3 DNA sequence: TGCAGTGCTAGGGCATACACCGGGACCCAGTACTTC.

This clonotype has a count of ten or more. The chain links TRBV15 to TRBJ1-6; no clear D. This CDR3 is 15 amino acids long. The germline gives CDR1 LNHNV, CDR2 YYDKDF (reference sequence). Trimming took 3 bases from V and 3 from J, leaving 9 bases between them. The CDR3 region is CATSRGSSYNSPLHF. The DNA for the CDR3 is TGTGCCACCAGCAGGGGGTCGAGCTATAATTCACCCCTCCACTTT.

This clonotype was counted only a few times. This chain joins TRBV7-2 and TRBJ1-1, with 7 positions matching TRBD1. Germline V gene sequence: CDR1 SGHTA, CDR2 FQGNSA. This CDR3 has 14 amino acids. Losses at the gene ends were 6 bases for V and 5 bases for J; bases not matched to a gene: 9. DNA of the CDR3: TGTGCCAGCAGGTACTACGACAGGGTTACTGAAGCTTTCTTT. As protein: CASRYYDRVTEAFF.

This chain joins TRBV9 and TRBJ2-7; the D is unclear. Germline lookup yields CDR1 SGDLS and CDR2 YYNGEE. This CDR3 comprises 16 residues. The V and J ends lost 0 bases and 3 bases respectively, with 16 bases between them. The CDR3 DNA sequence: TGTGCCAGCAGCGTAGAACCCAACTCAGCCCACTACGAGCAGTACTTC. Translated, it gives CASSVEPNSAHYEQYF. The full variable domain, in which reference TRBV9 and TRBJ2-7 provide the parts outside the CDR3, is DSGVTQTPKHLITATGQRVTLRCSPRSGDLSVYWYQQSLDQGLQFLIQYYNGEERAKGNILERFSAQQFPDLHSELNLSSLELGDSALYFCASSVEPNSAHYEQYFGPGTRLTVT.

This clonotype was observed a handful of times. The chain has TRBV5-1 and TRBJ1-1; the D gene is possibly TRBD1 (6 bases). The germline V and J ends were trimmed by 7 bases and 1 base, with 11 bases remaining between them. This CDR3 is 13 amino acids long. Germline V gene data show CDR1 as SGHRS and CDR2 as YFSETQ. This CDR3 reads CASRTATNTEAFF. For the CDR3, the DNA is TGCGCCAGCCGGACAGCTACGAACACTGAAGCTTTCTTT. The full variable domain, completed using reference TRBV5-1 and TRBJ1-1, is KAGVTQTPRYLIKTRGQQVTLSCSPISGHRSVSWYQQTPGQGLQFLFEYFSETQRNKGNFPGRFSGRQFSNSRSEMNVSTLELGDSALYLCASRTATNTEAFFGQGTRLTVV.

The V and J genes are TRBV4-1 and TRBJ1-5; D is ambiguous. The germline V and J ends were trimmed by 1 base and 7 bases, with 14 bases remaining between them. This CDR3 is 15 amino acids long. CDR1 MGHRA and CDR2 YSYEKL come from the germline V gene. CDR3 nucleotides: TGCGCCAGCAGCCAAGTCCTGGCGGGTGGACAGCCCCAGCATTTT. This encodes CASSQVLAGGQPQHF.

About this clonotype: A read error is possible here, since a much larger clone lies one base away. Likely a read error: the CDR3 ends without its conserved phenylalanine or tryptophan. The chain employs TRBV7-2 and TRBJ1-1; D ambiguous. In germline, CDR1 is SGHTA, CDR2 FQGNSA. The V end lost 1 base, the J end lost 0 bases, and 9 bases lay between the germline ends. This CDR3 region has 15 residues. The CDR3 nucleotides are TGTGCCAGCAGCTTAGTATCCAGCATGAACACTGAAGCTTTCCTT. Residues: CASSLVSSMNTEAFL.

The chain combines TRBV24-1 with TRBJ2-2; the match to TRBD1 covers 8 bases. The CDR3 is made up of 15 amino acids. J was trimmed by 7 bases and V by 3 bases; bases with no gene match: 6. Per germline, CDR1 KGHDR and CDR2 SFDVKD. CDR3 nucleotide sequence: TGTGCCACCAGTGATGACGGACAGGGAATCGGGGAGCTGTTTTTT. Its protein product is CATSDDGQGIGELFF.

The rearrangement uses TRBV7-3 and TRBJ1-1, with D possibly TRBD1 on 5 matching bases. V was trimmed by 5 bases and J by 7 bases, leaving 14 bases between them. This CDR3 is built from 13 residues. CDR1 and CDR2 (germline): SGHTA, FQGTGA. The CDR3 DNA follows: TGTGCCAGCAGCCGCCCGGGGGGGAATGAAGCTTTCTTT. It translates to CASSRPGGNEAFF.

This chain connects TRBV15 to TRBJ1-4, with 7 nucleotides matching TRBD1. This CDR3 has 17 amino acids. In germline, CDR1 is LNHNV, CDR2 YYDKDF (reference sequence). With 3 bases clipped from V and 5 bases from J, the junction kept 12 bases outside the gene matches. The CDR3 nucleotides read TGTGCCACCAGCAGCGATTACCCGGGACAGCCAAATGAAAAACTGTTTTTT. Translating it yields CATSSDYPGQPNEKLFF.

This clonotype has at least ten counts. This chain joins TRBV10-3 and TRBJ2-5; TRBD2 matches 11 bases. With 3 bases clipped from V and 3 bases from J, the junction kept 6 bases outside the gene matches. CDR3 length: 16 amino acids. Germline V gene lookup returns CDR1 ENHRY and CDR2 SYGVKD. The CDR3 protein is CAISDEGTSGEETQYF. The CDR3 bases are TGTGCCATCAGTGACGAGGGGACTAGCGGTGAAGAGACCCAGTACTTC.

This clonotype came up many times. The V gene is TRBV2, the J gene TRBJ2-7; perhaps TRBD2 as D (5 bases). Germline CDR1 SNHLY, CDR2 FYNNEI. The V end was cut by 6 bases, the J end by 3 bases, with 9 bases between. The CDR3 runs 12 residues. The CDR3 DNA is TGTGCCAGCAGAGGAGGCGTCTACGAGCAGTACTTC. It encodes CASRGGVYEQYF.

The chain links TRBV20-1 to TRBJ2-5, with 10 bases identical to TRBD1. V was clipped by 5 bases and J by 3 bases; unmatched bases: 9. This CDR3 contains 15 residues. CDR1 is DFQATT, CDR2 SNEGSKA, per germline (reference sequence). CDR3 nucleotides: TGCAGTGCTGGTGGACCGGGACAGGGGAAAGAGACCCAGTACTTC. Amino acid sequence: CSAGGPGQGKETQYF.

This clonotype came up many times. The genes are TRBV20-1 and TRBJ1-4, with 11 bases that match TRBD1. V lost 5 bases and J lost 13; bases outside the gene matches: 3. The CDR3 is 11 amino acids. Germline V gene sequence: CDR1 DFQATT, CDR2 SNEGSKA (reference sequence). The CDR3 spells CSAYGTGGLFF. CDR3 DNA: TGCAGTGCTTACGGGACAGGGGGACTGTTTTTT.

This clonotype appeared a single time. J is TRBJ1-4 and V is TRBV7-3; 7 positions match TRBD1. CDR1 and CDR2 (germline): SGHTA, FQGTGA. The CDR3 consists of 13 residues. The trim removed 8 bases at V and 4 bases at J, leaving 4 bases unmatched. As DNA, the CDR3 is TGTGCCAGCGAAGGGACAGTTAATGAAAAACTGTTTTTT. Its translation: CASEGTVNEKLFF.

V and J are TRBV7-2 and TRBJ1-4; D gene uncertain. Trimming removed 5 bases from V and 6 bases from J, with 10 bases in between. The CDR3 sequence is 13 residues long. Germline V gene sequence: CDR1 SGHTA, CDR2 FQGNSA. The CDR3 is CASSQTVHEKLFF. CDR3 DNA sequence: TGTGCCAGCAGCCAAACGGTCCATGAAAAACTGTTTTTT.

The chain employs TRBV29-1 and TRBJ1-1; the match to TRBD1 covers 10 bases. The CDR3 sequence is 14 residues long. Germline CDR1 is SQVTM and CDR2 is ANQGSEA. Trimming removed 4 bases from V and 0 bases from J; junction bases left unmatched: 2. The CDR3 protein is CSVGTGGMNTEAFF. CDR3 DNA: TGCAGCGTTGGGACAGGGGGTATGAACACTGAAGCTTTCTTT.

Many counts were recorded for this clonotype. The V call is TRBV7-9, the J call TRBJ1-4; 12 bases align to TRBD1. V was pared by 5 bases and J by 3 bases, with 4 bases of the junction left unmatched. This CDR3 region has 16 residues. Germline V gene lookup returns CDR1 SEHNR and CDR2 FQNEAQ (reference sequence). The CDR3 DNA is TGTGCCAGCAGCCGGGACAGGGGGCAAGCTAATGAAAAACTGTTTTTT. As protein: CASSRDRGQANEKLFF.

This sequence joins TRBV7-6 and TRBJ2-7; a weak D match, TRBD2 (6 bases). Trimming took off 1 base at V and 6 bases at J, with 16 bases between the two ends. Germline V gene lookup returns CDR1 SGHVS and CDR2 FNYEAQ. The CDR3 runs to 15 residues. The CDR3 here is CASSLGVAEGGEQYF. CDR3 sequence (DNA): TGTGCCAGCAGCTTAGGTGTGGCGGAGGGAGGCGAGCAGTACTTC.

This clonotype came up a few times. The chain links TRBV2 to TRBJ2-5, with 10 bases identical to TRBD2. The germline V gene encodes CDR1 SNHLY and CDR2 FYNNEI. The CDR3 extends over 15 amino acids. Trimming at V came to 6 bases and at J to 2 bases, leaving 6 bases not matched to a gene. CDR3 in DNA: TGTGCCAGCAGCCCCGCACTAGCGGGGCAAGAGACCCAGTACTTC. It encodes CASSPALAGQETQYF.

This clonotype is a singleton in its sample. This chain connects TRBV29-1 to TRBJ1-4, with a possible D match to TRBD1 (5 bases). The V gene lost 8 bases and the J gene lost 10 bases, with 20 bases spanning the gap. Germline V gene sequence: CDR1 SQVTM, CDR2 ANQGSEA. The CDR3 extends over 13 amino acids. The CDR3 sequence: CSSPDSPGGKLFF. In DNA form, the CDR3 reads TGCAGCAGTCCCGACTCGCCGGGGGGAAAACTGTTTTTT.

The CDR3 reads CASSPDTGSQGEAFF. The CDR3 DNA is TGTGCCAGCAGCCCGGACACCGGGAGTCAAGGGGAAGCTTTCTTT. The chain carries TRBV5-4 and TRBJ1-1; tentatively, D is TRBD1 (5 bases). The CDR3 is 15 amino acids. Trimming stripped 4 bases from V and 8 bases from J, with 21 bases between. Per the germline V gene, CDR1 is SGHNT and CDR2 is YYREEE (reference sequence).

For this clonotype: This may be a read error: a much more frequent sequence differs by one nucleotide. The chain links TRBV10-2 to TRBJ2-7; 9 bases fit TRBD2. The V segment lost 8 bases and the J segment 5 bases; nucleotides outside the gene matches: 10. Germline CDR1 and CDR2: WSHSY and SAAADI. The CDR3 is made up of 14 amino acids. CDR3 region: CASGVAGELNEQYF. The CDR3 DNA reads TGCGCCAGCGGAGTAGCGGGAGAACTCAACGAGCAGTACTTC.

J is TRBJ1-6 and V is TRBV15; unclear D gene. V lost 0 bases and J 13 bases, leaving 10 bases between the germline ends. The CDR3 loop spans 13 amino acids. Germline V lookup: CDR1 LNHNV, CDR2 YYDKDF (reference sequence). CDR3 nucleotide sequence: TGTGCCACCAGCAGAGACCGCCCACAGCCCCTCCACTTT. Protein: CATSRDRPQPLHF.

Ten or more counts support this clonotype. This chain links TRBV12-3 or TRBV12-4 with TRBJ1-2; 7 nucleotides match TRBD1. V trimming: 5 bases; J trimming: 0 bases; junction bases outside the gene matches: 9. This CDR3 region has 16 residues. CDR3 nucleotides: TGTGCCAGCAGTAATACCGGGACAGTAACTAACTATGGCTACACCTTC. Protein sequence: CASSNTGTVTNYGYTF.

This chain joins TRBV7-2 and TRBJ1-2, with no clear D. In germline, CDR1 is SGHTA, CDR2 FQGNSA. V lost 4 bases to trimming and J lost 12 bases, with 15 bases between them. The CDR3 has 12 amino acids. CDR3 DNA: TGTGCCAGCAGCTCCAGGCGCTCTGGAAACACCTTC. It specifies CASSSRRSGNTF.

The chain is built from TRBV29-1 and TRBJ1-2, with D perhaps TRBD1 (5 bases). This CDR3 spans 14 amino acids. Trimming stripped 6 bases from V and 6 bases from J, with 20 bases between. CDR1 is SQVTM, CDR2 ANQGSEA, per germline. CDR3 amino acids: CSVTSGTGPDGYTF. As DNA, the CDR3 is TGCAGCGTGACCTCCGGGACGGGGCCTGATGGCTACACCTTC.